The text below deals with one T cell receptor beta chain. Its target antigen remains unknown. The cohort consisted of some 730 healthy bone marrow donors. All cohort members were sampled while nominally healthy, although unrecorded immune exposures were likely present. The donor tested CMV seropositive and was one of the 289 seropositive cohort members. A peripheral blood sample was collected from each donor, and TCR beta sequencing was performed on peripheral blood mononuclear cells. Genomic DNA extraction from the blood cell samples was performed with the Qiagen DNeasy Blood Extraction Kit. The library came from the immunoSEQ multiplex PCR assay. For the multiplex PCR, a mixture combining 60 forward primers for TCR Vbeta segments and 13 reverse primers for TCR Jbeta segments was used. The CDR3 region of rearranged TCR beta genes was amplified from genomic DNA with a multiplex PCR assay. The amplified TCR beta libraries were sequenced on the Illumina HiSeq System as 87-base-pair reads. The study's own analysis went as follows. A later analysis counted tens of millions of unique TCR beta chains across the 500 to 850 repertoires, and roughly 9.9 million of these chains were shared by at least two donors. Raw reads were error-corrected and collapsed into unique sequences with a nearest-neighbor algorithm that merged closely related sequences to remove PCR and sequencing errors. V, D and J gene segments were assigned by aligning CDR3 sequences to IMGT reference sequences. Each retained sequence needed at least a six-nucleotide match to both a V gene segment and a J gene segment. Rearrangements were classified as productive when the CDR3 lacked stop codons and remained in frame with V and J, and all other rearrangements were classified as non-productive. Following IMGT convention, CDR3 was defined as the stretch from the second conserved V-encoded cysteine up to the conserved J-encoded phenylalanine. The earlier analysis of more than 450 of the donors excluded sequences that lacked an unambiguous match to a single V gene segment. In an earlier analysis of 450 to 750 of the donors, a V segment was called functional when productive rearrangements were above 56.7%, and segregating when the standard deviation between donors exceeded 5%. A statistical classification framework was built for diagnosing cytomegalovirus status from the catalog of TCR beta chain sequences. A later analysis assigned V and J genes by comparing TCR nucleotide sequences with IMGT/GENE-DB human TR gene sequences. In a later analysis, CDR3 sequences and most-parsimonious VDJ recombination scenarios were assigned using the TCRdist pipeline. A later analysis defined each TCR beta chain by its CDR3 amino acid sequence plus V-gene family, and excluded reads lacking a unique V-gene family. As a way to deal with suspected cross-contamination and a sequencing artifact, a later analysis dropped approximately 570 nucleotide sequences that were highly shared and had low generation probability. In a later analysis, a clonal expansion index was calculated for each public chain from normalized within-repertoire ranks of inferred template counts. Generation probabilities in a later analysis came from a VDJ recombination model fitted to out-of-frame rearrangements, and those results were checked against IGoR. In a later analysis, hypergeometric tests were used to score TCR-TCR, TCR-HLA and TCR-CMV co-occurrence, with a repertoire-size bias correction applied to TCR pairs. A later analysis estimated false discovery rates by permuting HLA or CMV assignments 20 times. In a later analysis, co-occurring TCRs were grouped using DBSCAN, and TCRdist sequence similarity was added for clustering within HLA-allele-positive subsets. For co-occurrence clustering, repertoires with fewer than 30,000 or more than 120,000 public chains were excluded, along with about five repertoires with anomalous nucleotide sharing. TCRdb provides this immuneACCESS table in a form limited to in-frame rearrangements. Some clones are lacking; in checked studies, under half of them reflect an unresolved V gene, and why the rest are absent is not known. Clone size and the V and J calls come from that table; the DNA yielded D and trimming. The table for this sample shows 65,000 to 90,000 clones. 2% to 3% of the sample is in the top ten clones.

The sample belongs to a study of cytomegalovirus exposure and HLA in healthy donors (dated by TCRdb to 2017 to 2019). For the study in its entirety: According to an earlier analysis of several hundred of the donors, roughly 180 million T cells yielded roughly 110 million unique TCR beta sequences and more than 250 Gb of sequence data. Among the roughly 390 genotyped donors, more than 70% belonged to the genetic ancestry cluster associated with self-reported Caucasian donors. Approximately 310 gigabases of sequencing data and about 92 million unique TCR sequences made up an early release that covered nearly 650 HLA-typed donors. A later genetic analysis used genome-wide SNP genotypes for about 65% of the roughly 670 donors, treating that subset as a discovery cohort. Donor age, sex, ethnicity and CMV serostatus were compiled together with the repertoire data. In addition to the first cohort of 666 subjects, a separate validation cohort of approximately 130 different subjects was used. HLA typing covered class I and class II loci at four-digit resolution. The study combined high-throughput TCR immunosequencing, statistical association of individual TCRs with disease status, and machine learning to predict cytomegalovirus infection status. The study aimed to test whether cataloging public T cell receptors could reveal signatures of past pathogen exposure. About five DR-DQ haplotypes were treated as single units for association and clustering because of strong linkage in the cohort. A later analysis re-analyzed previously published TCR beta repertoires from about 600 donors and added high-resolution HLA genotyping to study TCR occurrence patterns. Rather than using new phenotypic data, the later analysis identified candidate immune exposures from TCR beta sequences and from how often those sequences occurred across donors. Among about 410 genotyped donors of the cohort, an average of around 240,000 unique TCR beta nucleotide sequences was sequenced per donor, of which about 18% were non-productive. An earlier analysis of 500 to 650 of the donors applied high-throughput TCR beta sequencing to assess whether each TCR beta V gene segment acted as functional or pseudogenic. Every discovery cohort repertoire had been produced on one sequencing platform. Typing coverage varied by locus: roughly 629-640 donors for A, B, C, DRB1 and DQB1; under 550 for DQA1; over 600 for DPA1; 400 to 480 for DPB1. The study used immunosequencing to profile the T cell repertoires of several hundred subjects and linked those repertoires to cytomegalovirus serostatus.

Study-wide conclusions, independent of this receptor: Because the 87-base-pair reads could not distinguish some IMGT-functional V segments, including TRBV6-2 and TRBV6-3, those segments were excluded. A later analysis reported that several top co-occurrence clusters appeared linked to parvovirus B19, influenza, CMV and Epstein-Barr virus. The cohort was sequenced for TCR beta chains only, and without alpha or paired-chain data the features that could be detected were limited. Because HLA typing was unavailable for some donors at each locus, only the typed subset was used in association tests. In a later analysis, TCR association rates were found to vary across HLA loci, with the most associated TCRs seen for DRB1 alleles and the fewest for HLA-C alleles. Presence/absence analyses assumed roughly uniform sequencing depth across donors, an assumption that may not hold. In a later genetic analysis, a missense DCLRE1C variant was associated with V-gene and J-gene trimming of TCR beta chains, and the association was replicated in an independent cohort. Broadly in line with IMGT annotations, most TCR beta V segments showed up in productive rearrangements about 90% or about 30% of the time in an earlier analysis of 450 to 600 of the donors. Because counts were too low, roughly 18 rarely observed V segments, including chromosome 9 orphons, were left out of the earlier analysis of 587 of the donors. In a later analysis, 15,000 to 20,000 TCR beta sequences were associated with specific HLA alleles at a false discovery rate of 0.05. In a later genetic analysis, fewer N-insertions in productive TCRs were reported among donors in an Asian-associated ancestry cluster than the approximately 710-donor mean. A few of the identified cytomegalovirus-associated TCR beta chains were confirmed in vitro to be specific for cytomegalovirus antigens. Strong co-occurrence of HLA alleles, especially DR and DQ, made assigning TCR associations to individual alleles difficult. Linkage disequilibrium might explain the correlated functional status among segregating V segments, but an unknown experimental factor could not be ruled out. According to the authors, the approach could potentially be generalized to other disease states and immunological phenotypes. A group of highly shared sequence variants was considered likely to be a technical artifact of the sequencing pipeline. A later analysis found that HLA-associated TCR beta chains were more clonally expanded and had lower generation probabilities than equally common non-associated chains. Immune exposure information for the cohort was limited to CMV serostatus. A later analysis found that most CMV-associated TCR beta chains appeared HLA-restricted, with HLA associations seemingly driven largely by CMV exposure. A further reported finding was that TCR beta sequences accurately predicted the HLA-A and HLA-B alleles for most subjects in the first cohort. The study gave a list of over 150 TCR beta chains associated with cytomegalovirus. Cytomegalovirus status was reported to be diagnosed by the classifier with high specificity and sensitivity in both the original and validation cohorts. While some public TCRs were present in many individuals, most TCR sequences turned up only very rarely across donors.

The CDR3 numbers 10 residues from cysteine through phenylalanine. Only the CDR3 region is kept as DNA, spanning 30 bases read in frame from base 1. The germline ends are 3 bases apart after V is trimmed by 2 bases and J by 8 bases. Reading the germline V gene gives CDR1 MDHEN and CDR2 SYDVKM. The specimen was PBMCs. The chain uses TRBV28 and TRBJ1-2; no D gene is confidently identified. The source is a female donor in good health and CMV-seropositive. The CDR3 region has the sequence CASSLQGYTF. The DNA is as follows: TGTGCCAGCAGTTTACAGGGCTACACCTTC.